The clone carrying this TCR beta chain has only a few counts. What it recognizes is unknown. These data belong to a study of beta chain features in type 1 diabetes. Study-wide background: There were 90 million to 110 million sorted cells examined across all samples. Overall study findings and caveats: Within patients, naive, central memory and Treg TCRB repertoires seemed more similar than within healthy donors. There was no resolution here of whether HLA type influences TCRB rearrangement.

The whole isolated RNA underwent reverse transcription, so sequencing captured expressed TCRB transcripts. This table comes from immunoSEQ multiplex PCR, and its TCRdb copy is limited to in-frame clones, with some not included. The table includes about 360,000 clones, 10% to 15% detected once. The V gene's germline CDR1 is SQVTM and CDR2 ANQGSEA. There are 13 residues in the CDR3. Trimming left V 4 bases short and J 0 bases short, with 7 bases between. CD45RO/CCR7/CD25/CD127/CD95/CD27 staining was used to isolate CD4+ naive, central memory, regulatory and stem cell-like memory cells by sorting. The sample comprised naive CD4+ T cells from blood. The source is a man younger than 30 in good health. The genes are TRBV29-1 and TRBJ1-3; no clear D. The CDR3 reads CSVGDISGNTIYF. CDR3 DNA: TGCAGCGTTGGTGACATCTCTGGAAACACCATATATTTT. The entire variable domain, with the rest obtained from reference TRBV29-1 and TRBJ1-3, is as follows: SAVISQKPSRDICQRGTSLTIQCQVDSQVTMMFWYRQQPGQSLTLIATANQGSEATYESGFVIDKFPISRPNLTFSTLTVSNMSPEDSSIYLCSVGDISGNTIYFGEGSWLTVV.